This record looks at one T cell receptor beta chain sequence and its context. What it binds is not known. This sample is drawn from a study of identifying expanded T cells in peripheral blood. Broader study findings: Clone count variance between roughly 2-week samples rose with total template count.

Sequencing was performed with immunoSEQ multiplex PCR; in TCRdb, only in-frame clones are kept and a portion is missing. Among more than 95,000 clones listed, more than 80% were seen once. The CDR3 is 15 amino acids. The V and J ends lost 5 bases and 7 bases, in that order; junction bases with no gene match: 8. The germline V gene has CDR1 SGHTA and CDR2 FQGTGA. Collection occurred without any documented infections or immune events in donors. This chain connects TRBV7-3 to TRBJ1-6; TRBD1 aligns across 7 bases. The clonotype comes from a person aged 18-69 years in good health. Material for sequencing was blood. CDR3 sequence: CASSARQGRNSPLHF. For the CDR3, the DNA is TGTGCCAGCAGCGCCAGACAGGGTCGGAATTCACCCCTCCACTTT.